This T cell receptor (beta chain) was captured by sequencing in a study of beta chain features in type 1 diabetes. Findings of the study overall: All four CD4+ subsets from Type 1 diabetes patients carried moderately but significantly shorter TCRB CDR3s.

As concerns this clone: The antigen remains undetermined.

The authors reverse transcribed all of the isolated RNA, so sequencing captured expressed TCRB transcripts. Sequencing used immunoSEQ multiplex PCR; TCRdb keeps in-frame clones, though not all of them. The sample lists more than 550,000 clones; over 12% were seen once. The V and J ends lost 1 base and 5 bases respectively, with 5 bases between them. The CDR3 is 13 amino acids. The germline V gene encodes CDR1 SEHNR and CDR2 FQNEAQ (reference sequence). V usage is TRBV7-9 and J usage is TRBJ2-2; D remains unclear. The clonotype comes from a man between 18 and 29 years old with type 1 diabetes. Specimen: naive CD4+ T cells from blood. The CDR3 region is CASSLEQTGELFF. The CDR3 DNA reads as TGTGCCAGCAGCTTAGAACAGACCGGGGAGCTGTTTTTT.